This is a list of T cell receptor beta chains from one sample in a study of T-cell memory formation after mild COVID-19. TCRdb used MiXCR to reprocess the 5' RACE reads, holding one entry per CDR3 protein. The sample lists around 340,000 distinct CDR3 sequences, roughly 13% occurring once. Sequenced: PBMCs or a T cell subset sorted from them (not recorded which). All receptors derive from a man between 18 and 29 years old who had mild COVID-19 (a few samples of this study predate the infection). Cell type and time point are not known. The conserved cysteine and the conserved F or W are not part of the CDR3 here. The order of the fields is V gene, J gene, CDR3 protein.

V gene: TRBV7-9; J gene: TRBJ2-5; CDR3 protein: ASSPGGSVETQY
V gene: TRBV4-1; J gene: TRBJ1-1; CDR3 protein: ASSLHLGRGEVENTEAF
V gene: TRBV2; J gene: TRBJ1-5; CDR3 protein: ASSEYVLGDQPQH
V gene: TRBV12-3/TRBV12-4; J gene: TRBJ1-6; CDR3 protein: ASSFGNSPLH
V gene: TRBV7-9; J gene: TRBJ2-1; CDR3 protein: ASDLPGGAYNEQF
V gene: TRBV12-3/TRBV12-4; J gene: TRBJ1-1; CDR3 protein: ASSWRGLKRNTEAF
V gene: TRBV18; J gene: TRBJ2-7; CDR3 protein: ASSLTSGGAHEQY
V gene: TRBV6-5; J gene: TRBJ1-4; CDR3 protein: ASSYRTGYEKLF
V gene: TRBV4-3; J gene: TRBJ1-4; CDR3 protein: ASSHAQNSNEKLF
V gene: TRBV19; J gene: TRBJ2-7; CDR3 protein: ARRLAGSYEQY
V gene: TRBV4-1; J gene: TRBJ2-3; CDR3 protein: ASSPDRDTDEY
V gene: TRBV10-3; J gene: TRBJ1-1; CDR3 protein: AISFATRASEAF
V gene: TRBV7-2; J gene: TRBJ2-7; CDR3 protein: ASSLMGTTYEQY
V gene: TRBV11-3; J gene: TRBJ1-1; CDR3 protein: ASSLQAGVGEAF
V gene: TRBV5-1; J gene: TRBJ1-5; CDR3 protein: ASSLEGPYSNQPQH
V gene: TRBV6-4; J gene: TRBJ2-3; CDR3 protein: ASSDWLAGITDTQY
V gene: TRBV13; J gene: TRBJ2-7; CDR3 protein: ASSDSRQQY
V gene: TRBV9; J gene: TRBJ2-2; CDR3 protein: ASSQGTGTNTGELF
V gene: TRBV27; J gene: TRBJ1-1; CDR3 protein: ASSFGVVTEAF
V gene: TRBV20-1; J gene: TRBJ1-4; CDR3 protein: SARDLEEDEKLF
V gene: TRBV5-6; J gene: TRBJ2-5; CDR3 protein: ASSSPYGEETQY
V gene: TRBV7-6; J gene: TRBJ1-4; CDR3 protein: ASSLSGGIANEKLF
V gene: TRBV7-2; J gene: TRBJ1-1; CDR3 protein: ASSLSSAGWAEAF
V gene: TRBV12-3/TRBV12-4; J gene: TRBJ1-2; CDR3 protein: ASSPTGPRD
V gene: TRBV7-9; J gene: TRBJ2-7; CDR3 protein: ASSHPGQGFHEQY
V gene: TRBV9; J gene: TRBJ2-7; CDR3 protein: ASSRSGGMSYEQY
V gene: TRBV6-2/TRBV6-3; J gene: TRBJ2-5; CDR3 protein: ASSYSARAETQY
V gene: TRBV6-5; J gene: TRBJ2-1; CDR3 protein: ASTSGLHNEQF
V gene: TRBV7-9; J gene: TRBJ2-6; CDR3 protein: ASSLLPRGRNGANVLT
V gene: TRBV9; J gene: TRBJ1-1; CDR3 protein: ASSVRYMGEAF
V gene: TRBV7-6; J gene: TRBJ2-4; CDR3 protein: ASSLICSGQGRNIQY
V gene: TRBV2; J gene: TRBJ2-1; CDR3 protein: ASRGEGEQF
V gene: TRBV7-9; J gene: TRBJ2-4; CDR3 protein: ASSLGTGKNIQY
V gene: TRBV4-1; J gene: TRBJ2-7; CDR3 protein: ASSRVGSSYEQY
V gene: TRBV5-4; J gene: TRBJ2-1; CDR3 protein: ATQPLLSYNEQF
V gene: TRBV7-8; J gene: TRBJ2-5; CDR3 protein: ASSFDREETQY
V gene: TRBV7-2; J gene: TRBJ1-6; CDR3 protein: ASSLATGLRHSPLH
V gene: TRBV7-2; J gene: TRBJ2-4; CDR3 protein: ASTFGGLQY
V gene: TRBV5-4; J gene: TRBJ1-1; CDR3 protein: AFKTSDRMNTEAF
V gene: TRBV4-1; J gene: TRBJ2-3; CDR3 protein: ASSQPLAGAFLRADTQY
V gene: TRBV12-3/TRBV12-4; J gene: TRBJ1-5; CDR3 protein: ASSLGSQGNQPQH
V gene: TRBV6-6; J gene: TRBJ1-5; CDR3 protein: ASSGNDRVDNQPQH
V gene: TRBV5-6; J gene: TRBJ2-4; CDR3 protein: ASSFEGARPFQY
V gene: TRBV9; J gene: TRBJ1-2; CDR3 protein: ASSPGVGERGYGYT
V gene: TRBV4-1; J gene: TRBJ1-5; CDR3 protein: ASSQPGQGASQPQH
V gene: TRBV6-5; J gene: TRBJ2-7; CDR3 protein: ASRTGARPYEQY